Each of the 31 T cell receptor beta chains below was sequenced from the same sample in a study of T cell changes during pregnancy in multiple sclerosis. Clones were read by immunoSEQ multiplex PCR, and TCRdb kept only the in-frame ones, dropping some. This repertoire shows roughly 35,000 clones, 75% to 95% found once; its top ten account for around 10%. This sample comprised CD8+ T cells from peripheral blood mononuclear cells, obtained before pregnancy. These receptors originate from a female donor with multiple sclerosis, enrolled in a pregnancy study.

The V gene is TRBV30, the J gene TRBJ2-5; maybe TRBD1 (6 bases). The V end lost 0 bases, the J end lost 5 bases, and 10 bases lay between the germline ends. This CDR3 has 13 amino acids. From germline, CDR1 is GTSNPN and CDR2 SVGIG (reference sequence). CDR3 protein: CAWSVQGSETQYF. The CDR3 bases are TGTGCCTGGAGTGTACAGGGCTCCGAGACCCAGTACTTC. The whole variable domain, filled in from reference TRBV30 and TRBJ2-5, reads SQTIHQWPATLVQPVGSPLSLECTVEGTSNPNLYWYRQAAGRGLQLLFYSVGIGQISSEVPQNLSASRPQDRQFILSSKKLLLSDSGFYLCAWSVQGSETQYFGPGTRLLVL.

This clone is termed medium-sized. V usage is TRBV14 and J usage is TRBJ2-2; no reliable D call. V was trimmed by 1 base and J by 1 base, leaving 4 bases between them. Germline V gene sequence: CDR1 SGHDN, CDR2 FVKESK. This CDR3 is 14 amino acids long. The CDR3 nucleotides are TGTGCCAGCAGCCAAGTACAGAACACCGGGGAGCTGTTTTTT. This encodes CASSQVQNTGELFF.

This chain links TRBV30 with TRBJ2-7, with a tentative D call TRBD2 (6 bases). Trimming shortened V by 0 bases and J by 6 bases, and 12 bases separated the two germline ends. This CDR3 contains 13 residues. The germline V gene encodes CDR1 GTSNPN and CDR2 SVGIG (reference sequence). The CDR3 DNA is TGTGCCTGGAGTGTATTCGGGAGCTCCGAGCAGTACTTC. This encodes CAWSVFGSSEQYF. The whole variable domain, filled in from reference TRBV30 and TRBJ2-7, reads SQTIHQWPATLVQPVGSPLSLECTVEGTSNPNLYWYRQAAGRGLQLLFYSVGIGQISSEVPQNLSASRPQDRQFILSSKKLLLSDSGFYLCAWSVFGSSEQYFGPGTRLTVT.

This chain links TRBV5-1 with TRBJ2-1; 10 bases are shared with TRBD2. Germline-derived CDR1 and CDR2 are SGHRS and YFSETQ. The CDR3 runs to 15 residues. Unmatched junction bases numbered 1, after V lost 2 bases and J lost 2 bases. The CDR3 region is CASSLSGGAYNEQFF. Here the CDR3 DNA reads TGCGCCAGCAGCTTAAGCGGGGGGGCCTACAATGAGCAGTTCTTC.

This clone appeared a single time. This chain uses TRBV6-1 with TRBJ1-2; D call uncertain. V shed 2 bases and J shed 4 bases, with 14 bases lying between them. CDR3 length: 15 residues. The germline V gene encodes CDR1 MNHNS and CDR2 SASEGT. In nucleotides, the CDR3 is TGTGCCAGCAGTGAAATCGCAGGTGGTGGCTATGGCTACACCTTC. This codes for CASSEIAGGGYGYTF.

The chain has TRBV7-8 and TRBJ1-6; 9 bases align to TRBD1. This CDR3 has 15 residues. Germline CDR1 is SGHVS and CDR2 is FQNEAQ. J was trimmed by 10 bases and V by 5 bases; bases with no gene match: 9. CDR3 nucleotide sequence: TGTGCCAGCAGCCCCGCCAGACAGGGGGGATCACCCCTCCACTTT. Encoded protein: CASSPARQGGSPLHF.

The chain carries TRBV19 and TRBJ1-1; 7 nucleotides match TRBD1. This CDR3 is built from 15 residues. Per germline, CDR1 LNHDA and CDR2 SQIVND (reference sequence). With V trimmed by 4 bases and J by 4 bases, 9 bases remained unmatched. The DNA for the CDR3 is TGTGCCAGTAGTACACACGAGACAGGGTCCACTGAAGCTTTCTTT. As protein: CASSTHETGSTEAFF.

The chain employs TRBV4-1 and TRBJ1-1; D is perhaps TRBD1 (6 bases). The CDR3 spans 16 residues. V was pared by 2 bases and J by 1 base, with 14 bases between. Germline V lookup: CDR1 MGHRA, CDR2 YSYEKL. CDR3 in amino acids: CASSQNQGTGNTEAFF. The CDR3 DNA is TGCGCCAGCAGCCAAAACCAGGGGACGGGGAACACTGAAGCTTTCTTT.

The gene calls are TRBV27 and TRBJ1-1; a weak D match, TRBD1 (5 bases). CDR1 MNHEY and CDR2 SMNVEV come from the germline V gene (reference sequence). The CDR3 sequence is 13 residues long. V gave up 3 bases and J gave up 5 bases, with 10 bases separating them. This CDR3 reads CASSFGRVTEAFF. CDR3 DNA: TGTGCCAGCAGTTTTGGCAGGGTTACTGAAGCTTTCTTT.

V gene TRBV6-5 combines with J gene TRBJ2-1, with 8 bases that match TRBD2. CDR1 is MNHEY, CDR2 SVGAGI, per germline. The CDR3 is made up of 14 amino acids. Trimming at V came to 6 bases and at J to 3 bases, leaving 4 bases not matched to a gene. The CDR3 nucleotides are TGTGCCAGCAGGACTAGCGCTTACTACAATGAGCAGTTCTTC. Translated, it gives CASRTSAYYNEQFF.

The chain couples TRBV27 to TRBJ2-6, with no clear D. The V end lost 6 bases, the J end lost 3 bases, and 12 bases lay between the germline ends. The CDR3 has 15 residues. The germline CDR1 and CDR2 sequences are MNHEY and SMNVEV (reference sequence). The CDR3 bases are TGTGCCAGCAGCCCAAAGCATCTTGGGGCCAACGTCCTGACTTTC. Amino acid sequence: CASSPKHLGANVLTF.

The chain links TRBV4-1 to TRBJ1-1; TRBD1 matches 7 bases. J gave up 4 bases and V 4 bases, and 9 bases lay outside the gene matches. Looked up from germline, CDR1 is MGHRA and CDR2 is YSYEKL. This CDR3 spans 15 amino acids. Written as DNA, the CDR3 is TGCGCCAGCAGCCCGGCGGACAGGTTGAGCACTGAAGCTTTCTTT. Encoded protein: CASSPADRLSTEAFF.

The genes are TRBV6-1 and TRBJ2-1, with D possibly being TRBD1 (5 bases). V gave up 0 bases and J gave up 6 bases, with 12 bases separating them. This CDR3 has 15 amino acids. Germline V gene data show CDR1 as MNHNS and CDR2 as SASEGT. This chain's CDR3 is CASSEAPDSPNEQFF. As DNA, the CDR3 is TGTGCCAGCAGTGAAGCCCCCGACAGCCCCAATGAGCAGTTCTTC.

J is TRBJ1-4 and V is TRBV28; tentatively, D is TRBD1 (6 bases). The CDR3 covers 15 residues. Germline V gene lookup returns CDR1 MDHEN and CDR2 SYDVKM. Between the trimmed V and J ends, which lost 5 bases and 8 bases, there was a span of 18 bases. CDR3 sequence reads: CASSTQQGRGEKLFF. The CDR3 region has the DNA TGTGCCAGCAGTACCCAACAGGGCCGCGGAGAAAAACTGTTTTTT.

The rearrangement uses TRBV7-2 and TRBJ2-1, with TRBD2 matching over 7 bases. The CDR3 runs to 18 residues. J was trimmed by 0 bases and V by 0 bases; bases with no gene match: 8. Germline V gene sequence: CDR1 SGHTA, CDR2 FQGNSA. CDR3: CASSLAPASSGSYNEQFF. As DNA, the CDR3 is TGTGCCAGCAGCTTAGCGCCGGCGTCTAGCGGCTCCTACAATGAGCAGTTCTTC.

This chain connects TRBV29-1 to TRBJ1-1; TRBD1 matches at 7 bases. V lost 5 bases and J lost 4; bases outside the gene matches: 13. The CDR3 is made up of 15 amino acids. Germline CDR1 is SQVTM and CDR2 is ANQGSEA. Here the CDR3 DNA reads TGCAGCGTTCCCCTGAACCAGGGGGTGGGCACTGAAGCTTTCTTT. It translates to CSVPLNQGVGTEAFF.

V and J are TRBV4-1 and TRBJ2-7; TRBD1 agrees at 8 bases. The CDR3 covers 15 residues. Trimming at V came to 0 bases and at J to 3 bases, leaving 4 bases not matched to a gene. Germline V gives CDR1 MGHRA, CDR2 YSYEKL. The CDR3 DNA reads TGCGCCAGCAGCCAAGAGAACGACAGGGGCTACGAGCAGTACTTC. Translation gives CASSQENDRGYEQYF.

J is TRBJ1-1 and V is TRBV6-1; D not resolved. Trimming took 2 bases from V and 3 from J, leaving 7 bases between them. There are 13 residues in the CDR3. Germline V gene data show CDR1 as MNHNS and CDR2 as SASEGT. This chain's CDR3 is CASSEIGDTEAFF. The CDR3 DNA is TGTGCCAGCAGTGAAATCGGGGACACTGAAGCTTTCTTT.

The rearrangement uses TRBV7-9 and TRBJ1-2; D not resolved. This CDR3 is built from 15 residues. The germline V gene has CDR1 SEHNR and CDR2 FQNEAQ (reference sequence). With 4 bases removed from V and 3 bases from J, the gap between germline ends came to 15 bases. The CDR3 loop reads CASSSEERPHYGYTF. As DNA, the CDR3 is TGTGCCAGCAGCTCAGAGGAACGTCCTCACTATGGCTACACCTTC.

This CDR3 is CASSKWTAYNEQFF. DNA of the CDR3: TGTGCCAGTAGTAAATGGACAGCCTACAATGAGCAGTTCTTC. The J gene is TRBJ2-1, the V gene TRBV19; D is perhaps TRBD1 (6 bases). The CDR3 runs to 14 residues. The V and J ends lost 4 bases and 2 bases respectively, with 9 bases between them. Germline V gene lookup returns CDR1 LNHDA and CDR2 SQIVND (reference sequence).

The CDR3 nucleotides read TGTGCCAGCAGCTTAGCGCAAGGGGCGCGAAAGACCCAGTACTTC. As protein: CASSLAQGARKTQYF. The chain joins TRBV7-9 to TRBJ2-5, with D possibly being TRBD1 (5 bases). Germline V gene sequence: CDR1 SEHNR, CDR2 FQNEAQ (reference sequence). This CDR3 has 15 amino acids. Trimming took 0 bases from V and 6 from J, leaving 14 bases between them. Looking up the rest from reference TRBV7-9 and TRBJ2-5 gives the full variable domain: DTGVSQNPRHKITKRGQNVTFRCDPISEHNRLYWYRQTLGQGPEFLTYFQNEAQLEKSRLLSDRFSAERPKGSFSTLEIQRTEQGDSAMYLCASSLAQGARKTQYFGPGTRLLVL.

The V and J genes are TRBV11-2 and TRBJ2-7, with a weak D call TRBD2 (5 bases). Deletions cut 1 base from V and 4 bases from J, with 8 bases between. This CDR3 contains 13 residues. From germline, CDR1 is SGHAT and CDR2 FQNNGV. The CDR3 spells CASSLVGDYEQYF. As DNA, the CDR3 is TGTGCCAGCAGCTTAGTCGGGGATTACGAGCAGTACTTC. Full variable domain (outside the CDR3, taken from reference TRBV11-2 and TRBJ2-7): EAGVAQSPRYKIIEKRQSVAFWCNPISGHATLYWYQQILGQGPKLLIQFQNNGVVDDSQLPKDRFSAERLKGVDSTLKIQPAKLEDSAVYLCASSLVGDYEQYFGPGTRLTVT.

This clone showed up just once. For the CDR3, the DNA is TGTGCCAGCGGTCTAGCTTCCGAGACCCAGTACTTC. Residues: CASGLASETQYF. The chain joins TRBV6-5 to TRBJ2-5; TRBD2 might be the D (5 bases). The V and J ends lost 8 bases and 5 bases respectively, with 12 bases between them. The germline CDR1 and CDR2 sequences are MNHEY and SVGAGI. There are 12 residues in the CDR3.

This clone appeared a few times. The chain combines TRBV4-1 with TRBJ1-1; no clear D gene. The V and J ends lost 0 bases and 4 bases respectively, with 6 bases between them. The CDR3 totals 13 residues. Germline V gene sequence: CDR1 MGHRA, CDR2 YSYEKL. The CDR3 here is CASSQDRSTEAFF. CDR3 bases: TGCGCCAGCAGCCAAGATCGGAGCACTGAAGCTTTCTTT.

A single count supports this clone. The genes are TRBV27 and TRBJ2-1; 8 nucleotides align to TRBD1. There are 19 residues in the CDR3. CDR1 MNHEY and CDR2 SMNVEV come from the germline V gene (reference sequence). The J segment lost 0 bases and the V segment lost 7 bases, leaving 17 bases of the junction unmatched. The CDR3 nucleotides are TGTGCCAGCACTCTCACCGGGACAGGATATCTCAGCTCCTACAATGAGCAGTTCTTC. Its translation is CASTLTGTGYLSSYNEQFF.

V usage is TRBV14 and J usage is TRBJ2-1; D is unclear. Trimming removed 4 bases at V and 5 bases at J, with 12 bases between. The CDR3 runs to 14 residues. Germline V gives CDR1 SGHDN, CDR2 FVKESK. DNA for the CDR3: TGTGCCAGCAGCCTTTGGGCCAGCAACAATGAGCAGTTCTTC. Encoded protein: CASSLWASNNEQFF.

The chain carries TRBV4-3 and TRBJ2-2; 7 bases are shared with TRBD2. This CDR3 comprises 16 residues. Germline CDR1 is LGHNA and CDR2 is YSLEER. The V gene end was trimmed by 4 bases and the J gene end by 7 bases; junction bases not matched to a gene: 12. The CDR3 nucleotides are TGCGCCAGCAGCCGAGGGAGGGAAGGATCCTACGGGGAGCTGTTTTTT. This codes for CASSRGREGSYGELFF.

The CDR3 loop reads CASSDAGQYGYTF. The CDR3 coding sequence is TGTGCCAGCAGCGATGCAGGTCAATATGGCTACACCTTC. The rearrangement links TRBV4-2 to TRBJ1-2, with D unresolved. The CDR3 runs to 13 residues. V dropped 5 bases and J dropped 5 bases, with 12 bases sitting between them. CDR1 is LGHNA, CDR2 YNFKEQ, per germline.

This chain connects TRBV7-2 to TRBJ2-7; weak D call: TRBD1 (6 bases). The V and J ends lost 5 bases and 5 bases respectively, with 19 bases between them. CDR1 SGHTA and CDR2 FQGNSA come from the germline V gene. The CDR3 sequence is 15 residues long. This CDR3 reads CASSDYIDSGDEQYF. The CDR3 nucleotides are TGTGCCAGCAGCGATTATATCGATTCAGGGGACGAGCAGTACTTC. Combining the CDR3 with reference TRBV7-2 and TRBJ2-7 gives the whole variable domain GAGVSQSPSNKVTEKGKDVELRCDPISGHTALYWYRQSLGQGLEFLIYFQGNSAPDKSGLPSDRFSAERTGGSVSTLTIQRTQQEDSAVYLCASSDYIDSGDEQYFGPGTRLTVT.

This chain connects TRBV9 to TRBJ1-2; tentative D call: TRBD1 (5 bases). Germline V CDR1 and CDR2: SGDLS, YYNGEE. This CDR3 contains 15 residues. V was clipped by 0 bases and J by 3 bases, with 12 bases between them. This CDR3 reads CASSVDSLTDYGYTF. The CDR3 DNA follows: TGTGCCAGCAGCGTAGATAGCTTGACAGACTATGGCTACACCTTC. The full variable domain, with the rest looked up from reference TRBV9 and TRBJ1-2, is DSGVTQTPKHLITATGQRVTLRCSPRSGDLSVYWYQQSLDQGLQFLIQYYNGEERAKGNILERFSAQQFPDLHSELNLSSLELGDSALYFCASSVDSLTDYGYTFGSGTRLTVV.

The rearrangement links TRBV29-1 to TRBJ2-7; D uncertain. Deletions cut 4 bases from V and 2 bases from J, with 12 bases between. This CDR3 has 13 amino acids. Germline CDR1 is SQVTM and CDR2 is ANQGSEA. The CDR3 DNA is TGCAGCGTTGTGTCCCCAGGCCCCTACGAGCAGTACTTC. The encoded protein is CSVVSPGPYEQYF.